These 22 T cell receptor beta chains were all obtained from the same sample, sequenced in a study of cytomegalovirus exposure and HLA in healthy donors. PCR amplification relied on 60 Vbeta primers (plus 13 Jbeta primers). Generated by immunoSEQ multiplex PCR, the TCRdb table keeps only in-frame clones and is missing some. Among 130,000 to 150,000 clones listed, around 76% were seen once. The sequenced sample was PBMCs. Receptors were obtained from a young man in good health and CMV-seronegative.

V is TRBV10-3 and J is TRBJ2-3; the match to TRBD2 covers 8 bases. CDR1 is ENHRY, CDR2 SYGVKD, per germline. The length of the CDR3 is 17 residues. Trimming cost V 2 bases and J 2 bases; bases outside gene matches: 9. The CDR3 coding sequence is TGTGCCATCAGTGAGCCCCGCGCGGGGGGTAACACAGATACGCAGTATTTT. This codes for CAISEPRAGGNTDTQYF.

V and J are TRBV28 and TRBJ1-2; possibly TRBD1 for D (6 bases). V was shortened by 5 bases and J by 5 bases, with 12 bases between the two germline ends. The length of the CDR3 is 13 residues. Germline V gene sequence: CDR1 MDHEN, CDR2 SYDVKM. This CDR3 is CASSGGARYGYTF. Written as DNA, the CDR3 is TGTGCCAGCAGTGGGGGGGCTCGGTATGGCTACACCTTC.

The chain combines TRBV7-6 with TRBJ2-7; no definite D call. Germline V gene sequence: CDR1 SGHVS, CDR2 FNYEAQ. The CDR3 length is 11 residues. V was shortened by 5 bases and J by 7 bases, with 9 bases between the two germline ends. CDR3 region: CASSAHKEQYF. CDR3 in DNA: TGTGCCAGCAGCGCACACAAGGAGCAGTACTTC.

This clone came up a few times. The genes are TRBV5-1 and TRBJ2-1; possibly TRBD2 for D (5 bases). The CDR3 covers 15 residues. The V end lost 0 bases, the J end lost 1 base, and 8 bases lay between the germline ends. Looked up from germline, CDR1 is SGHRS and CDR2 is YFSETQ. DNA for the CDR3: TGCGCCAGCAGCTTGGAAGGAGGATCCTACAATGAGCAGTTCTTC. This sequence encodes CASSLEGGSYNEQFF.

Here the CDR3 reads CASSPGQTNTEAFF. The CDR3 DNA follows: TGTGCCAGCAGCCCCGGACAGACTAACACTGAAGCTTTCTTT. The chain carries TRBV5-6 and TRBJ1-1; D is perhaps TRBD1 (6 bases). Germline values: CDR1 SGHDT, CDR2 YYEEEE. There are 14 residues in the CDR3. V shed 4 bases and J shed 2 bases, with 12 bases lying between them.

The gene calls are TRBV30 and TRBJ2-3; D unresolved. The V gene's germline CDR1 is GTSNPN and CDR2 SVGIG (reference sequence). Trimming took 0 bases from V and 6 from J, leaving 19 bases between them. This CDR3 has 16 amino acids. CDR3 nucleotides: TGTGCCTGGAGTGTTATGGTCTACTCCTTCACGGATACGCAGTATTTT. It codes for CAWSVMVYSFTDTQYF.

CDR3 residues: CAWSVNRYGYTF. CDR3 nucleotides: TGTGCCTGGAGTGTAAATCGGTATGGCTACACCTTC. This chain uses TRBV30 with TRBJ1-2; D call uncertain. This CDR3 region has 12 residues. Trimming pared 0 bases from V and 5 bases from J, leaving 7 bases between. Germline V gene lookup returns CDR1 GTSNPN and CDR2 SVGIG (reference sequence).

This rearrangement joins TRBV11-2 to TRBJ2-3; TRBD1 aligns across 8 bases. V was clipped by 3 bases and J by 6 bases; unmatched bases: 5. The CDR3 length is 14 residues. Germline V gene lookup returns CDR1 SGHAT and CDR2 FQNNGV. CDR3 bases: TGTGCCAGCAGCTTCGGTGACAGGGGTGATACGCAGTATTTT. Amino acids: CASSFGDRGDTQYF.

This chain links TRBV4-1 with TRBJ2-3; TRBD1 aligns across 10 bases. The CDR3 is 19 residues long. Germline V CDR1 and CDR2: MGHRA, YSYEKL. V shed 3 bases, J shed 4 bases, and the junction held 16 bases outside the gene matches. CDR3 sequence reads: CASSHVPPGQGSFADTQYF. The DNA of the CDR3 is TGCGCCAGCAGCCATGTTCCCCCGGGACAGGGGTCGTTCGCAGATACGCAGTATTTT.

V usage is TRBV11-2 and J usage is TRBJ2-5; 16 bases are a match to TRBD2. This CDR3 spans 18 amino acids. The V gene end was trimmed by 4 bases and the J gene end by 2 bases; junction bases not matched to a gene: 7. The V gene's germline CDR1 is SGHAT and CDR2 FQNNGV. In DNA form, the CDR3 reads TGTGCCAGCAGCTCGGGGACTAGCGGGGGGGGCTTTCAAGAGACCCAGTACTTC. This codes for CASSSGTSGGGFQETQYF.

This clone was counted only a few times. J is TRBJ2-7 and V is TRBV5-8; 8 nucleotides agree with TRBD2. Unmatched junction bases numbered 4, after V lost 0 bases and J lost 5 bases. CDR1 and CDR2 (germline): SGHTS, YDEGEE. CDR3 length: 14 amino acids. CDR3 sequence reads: CASSLVGLADEQYF. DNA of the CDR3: TGTGCCAGCAGCTTGGTCGGACTAGCTGACGAGCAGTACTTC. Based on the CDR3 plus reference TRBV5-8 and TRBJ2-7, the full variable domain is EAGVTQSPTHLIKTRGQQATLRCSPISGHTSVYWYQQALGLGLQFLLWYDEGEERNRGNFPPRFSGRQFPNYSSELNVNALELEDSALYLCASSLVGLADEQYFGPGTRLTVT.

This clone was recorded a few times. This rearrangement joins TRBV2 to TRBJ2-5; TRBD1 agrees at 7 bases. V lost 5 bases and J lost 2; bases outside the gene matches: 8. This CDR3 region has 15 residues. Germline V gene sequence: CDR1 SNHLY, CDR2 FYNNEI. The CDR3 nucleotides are TGTGCCAGCAGTCGACAGGGTATTTCACAAGAGACCCAGTACTTC. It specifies CASSRQGISQETQYF.

The CDR3 nucleotides are TGCGCCAGCAGCCGAGCTTACGGACAGATCTCCTACGAGCAGTACTTC. It translates to CASSRAYGQISYEQYF. This sequence joins TRBV4-1 and TRBJ2-7; D is possibly TRBD1 (6 bases). V was shortened by 4 bases and J by 0 bases, with 16 bases between the two germline ends. This CDR3 comprises 16 residues. Germline loops: CDR1 MGHRA, CDR2 YSYEKL.

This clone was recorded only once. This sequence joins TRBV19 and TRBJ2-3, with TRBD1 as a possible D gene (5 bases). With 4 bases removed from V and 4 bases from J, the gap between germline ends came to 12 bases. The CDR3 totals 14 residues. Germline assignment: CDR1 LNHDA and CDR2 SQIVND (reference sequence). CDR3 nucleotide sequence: TGTGCCAGTAGTACCCAAACAGGCCCAGATACGCAGTATTTT. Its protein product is CASSTQTGPDTQYF.

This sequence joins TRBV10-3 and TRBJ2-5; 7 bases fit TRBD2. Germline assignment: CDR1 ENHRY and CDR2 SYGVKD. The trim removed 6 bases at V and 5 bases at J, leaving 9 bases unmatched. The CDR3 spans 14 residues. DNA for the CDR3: TGTGCCATCAGAGCGGGGAGCGAAATGGAGACCCAGTACTTC. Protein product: CAIRAGSEMETQYF.

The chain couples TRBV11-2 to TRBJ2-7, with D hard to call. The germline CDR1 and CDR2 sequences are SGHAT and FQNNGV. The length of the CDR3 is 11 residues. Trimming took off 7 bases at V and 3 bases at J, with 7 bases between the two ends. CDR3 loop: CASNDIYEQYF. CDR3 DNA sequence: TGTGCCAGCAATGACATCTACGAGCAGTACTTC.

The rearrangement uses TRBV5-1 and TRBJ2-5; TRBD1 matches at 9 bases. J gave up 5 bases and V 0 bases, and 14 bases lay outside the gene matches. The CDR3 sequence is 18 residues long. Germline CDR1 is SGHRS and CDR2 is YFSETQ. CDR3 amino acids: CASSLGRTGVNFFETQYF. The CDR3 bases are TGCGCCAGCAGCTTGGGGCGGACAGGGGTAAATTTTTTTGAGACCCAGTACTTC.

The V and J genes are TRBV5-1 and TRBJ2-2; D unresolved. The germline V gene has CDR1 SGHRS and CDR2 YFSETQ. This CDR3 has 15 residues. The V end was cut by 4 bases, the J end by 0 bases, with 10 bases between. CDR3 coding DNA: TGCGCCAGCAGCCCCCCCGACACGAACACCGGGGAGCTGTTTTTT. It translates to CASSPPDTNTGELFF.

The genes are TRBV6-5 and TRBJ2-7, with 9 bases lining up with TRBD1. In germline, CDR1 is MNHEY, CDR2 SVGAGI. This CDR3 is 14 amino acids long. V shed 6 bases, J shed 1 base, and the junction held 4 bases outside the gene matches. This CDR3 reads CASRTGQGSYEQYF. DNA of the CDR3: TGTGCCAGCAGGACGGGACAGGGTTCCTACGAGCAGTACTTC.

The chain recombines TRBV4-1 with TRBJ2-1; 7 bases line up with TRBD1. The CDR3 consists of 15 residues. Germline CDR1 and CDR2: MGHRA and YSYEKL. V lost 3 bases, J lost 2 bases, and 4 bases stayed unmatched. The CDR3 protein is CASSHPGTAYNEQFF. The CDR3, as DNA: TGCGCCAGCAGCCACCCCGGGACAGCCTACAATGAGCAGTTCTTC.

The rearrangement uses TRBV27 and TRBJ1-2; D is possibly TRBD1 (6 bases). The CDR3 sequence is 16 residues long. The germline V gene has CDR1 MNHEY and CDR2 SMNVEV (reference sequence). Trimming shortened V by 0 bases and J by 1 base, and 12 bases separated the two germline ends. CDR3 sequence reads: CASSLSMDSDNYGYTF. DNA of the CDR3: TGTGCCAGCAGTTTATCGATGGACAGCGATAACTATGGCTACACCTTC.

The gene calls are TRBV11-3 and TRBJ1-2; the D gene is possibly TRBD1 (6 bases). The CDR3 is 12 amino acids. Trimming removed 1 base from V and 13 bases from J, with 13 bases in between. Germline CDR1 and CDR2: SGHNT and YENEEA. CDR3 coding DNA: TGTGCCAGCAGCTTAGTGGCAGGGGAGAGCACCTTC. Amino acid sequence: CASSLVAGESTF.